The entry below describes one TCR beta chain. Its antigen is unidentified. The data belong to a study of response to subunit inactivated influenza vaccine. Study-level points and caveats: Authors suggested that a seasonal influenza vaccination recruits few new T cells each time.

The V segment lost 4 bases and the J segment 0 bases; nucleotides outside the gene matches: 17. In germline, CDR1 is MDHEN, CDR2 SYDVKM. There are 20 residues in the CDR3. One entry per CDR3 protein, called by TCRdb with MiXCR from the RT-PCR reads. The sample comprises roughly 670,000 distinct CDR3 sequences, 11% to 15% of which are singletons, and 6.5% to 8% rests with the top ten. The V gene is TRBV28, the J gene TRBJ2-4; TRBD1 agrees at 8 bases. This TCR was recovered from a man in his fifties or sixties who received an inactivated influenza vaccine. The sample in question was PBMCs from blood, obtained around 14 days before vaccination. The CDR3 DNA reads as TGTGCCAGCAGTTCCGCCGGACAGGGACAACTGAGGCTAGCCAAAAACATTCAGTACTTC. Its translation is CASSSAGQGQLRLAKNIQYF.